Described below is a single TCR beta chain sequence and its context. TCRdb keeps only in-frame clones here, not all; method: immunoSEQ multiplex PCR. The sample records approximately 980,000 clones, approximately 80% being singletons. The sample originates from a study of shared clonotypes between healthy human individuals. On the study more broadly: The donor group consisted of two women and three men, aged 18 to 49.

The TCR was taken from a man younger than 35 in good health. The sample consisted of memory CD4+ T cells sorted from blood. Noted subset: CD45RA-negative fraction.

The CDR3 bases are TGTGCCAGCAGCGGACAGGGCGACACTGAAGCTTTCTTT. It encodes CASSGQGDTEAFF. The rearrangement uses TRBV6-1 and TRBJ1-1; 8 bases are shared with TRBD1. The CDR3 is made up of 13 amino acids. Germline V gene sequence: CDR1 MNHNS, CDR2 SASEGT. J was trimmed by 3 bases and V by 6 bases; bases with no gene match: 3.